This T cell receptor beta chain appears in the sequencing data of a study of cytomegalovirus exposure and HLA in healthy donors. Study findings and constraints: Presence/absence analyses took donor sequencing depth as roughly uniform. The classifier was said to identify cytomegalovirus status with high specificity and sensitivity.

In regard to this clone: Its cognate antigen is unknown.

Trimming left V 5 bases short and J 9 bases short, with 14 bases between. CDR1 and CDR2 (germline): MNHEY, SVGAGI. This CDR3 is built from 14 residues. Use of 60 Vbeta and 13 Jbeta primers characterized the PCR. Under the authors' procedure: The authors later counted roughly 77 million unique TCR beta chains, roughly 10 million of them shared. TCRdb's table, derived via immunoSEQ multiplex PCR, lists solely in-frame clones and lacks some. That table supplies the V and J calls and clone size; D and trimming were determined from the DNA. The sample lists 90,000 to 120,000 clones, 82% occurring once. The chain joins TRBV6-5 to TRBJ1-6; D is undetermined. This TCR came from a young man in good health and CMV-seropositive. Sequenced sample: PBMCs. The CDR3 region is CASSEPEASSPLHF. As DNA, the CDR3 is TGTGCCAGCAGTGAACCGGAGGCGAGTTCACCCCTCCACTTT.